The 19 T cell receptor beta chains below all came from one sample that was sequenced in a study of shared clonotypes between healthy human individuals. Terminally differentiated effector memory CD45RA+ cells were left out of the naive CD8 fraction, which was CD45RO-negative and positively selected for CCR7. Some clones are missing from TCRdb's copy, which holds only in-frame ones; the method was immunoSEQ multiplex PCR. The repertoire holds about 2.1 million clones, roughly 91% seen once, with 1.5% to 2% in the top ten. The source material was naive CD8+ T cells from PBMCs. The receptor source for this set is a man aged 18 to 29 in good health. Some clones in this sample may be carry-over from other donors' samples.

The chain recombines TRBV2 with TRBJ2-1; a weak D match, TRBD2 (6 bases). CDR3 length: 17 residues. V lost 3 bases and J lost 8, with 23 bases in between. In germline, CDR1 is SNHLY, CDR2 FYNNEI. The CDR3 DNA sequence: TGTGCCAGCAGTGAGTTAACTAGCAAGTCCCCCGTCGATGAGCAGTTCTTC. Its protein is CASSELTSKSPVDEQFF.

This clone occurred a few times. CDR3 sequence: CASSDHSTDNEQFF. The DNA for the CDR3 is TGTGCCAGCAGTGATCATTCCACCGACAATGAGCAGTTCTTC. The chain links TRBV25-1 to TRBJ2-1; D is undetermined. From germline, CDR1 is MGHDK and CDR2 SYGVNS. Trimming took 3 bases from V and 5 from J, leaving 11 bases between them. The CDR3 is 14 residues long.

The J gene is TRBJ2-3, the V gene TRBV15, with TRBD2 matching over 8 bases. CDR1 and CDR2 from the germline V gene are LNHNV and YYDKDF (reference sequence). Unmatched junction bases numbered 7, after V lost 0 bases and J lost 2 bases. The CDR3 loop spans 17 amino acids. CDR3 sequence: CATSRDLPSGSTDTQYF. DNA of the CDR3: TGTGCCACCAGCAGAGATCTTCCTAGCGGGTCCACAGATACGCAGTATTTT. Full variable domain (outside the CDR3, taken from reference TRBV15 and TRBJ2-3): DAMVIQNPRYQVTQFGKPVTLSCSQTLNHNVMYWYQQKSSQAPKLLFHYYDKDFNNEADTPDNFQSRRPNTSFCFLDIRSPGLGDTAMYLCATSRDLPSGSTDTQYFGPGTRLTVL.

The gene calls are TRBV15 and TRBJ1-5, with a possible D match to TRBD1 (5 bases). The CDR3 has 15 residues. CDR1 is LNHNV, CDR2 YYDKDF, per germline (reference sequence). V lost 1 base to trimming and J lost 3 bases, with 10 bases between them. CDR3 loop: CATSRVPGSNQPQHF. The CDR3 coding sequence is TGTGCCACCAGCAGAGTGCCAGGGTCCAATCAGCCCCAGCATTTT.

The CDR3, as DNA: TGTGCCAGCAGGGCAATGTCCTACGAGCAGTACTTC. It encodes CASRAMSYEQYF. The genes are TRBV2 and TRBJ2-7; D remains unclear. CDR1 is SNHLY and CDR2 is FYNNEI in the germline V gene. The CDR3 has 12 amino acids. Trimming pared 6 bases from V and 1 base from J, leaving 7 bases between.

The table lists this clone with a count of one. This chain connects TRBV25-1 to TRBJ2-2; weak D call: TRBD1 (5 bases). In germline, CDR1 is MGHDK, CDR2 SYGVNS. The CDR3 spans 11 residues. V lost 4 bases to trimming and J lost 14 bases, with 11 bases between them. The CDR3 loop is CASSGGTGLFF. DNA of the CDR3: TGTGCCAGCAGTGGGGGCACAGGACTGTTTTTT.

This chain links TRBV5-1 with TRBJ2-3; 11 bases are shared with TRBD2. The germline CDR1 and CDR2 sequences are SGHRS and YFSETQ. This CDR3 region has 20 residues. V trimming: 2 bases; J trimming: 3 bases; junction bases outside the gene matches: 17. The CDR3 nucleotides read TGCGCCAGCAGCTTTAATCTAGCGGGAGGATCTCGGCCGTTAACAGATACGCAGTATTTT. Translating it yields CASSFNLAGGSRPLTDTQYF.

V gene TRBV19 combines with J gene TRBJ2-2; maybe TRBD2 (5 bases). V was clipped by 7 bases and J by 4 bases, with 16 bases between them. The germline V gene has CDR1 LNHDA and CDR2 SQIVND (reference sequence). The CDR3 runs to 15 residues. CDR3 sequence (DNA): TGTGCCAGTACCTCGCTCGGGGAGCGCACCGGGGAGCTGTTTTTT. Encoded protein: CASTSLGERTGELFF.

With regard to this clone: Other DNA variants within this sample encode the same CDR3. This sequence joins TRBV27 and TRBJ2-3, with 9 positions matching TRBD2. Looked up from germline, CDR1 is MNHEY and CDR2 is SMNVEV (reference sequence). CDR3 length equals 16 residues. Unmatched junction bases numbered 8, after V lost 3 bases and J lost 4 bases. The chain's CDR3 is CASSLGREGLADTQYF. Written as DNA, the CDR3 is TGTGCCAGCAGTTTGGGGCGGGAGGGCCTAGCAGATACGCAGTATTTT.

V usage is TRBV27 and J usage is TRBJ2-7; D might be TRBD1 or TRBD2, each matching 5 bases. Deletions cut 0 bases from V and 7 bases from J, with 7 bases between. This CDR3 has 12 amino acids. Germline V gene lookup returns CDR1 MNHEY and CDR2 SMNVEV (reference sequence). In DNA form, the CDR3 reads TGTGCCAGCAGTTTATCGTGGGGGGAGCAGTACTTC. Translating gives CASSLSWGEQYF.

The J gene is TRBJ2-1, the V gene TRBV7-6, with TRBD2 matching 9 bases. The V gene's germline CDR1 is SGHVS and CDR2 FNYEAQ. CDR3 size: 16 residues. V dropped 5 bases and J dropped 4; count of bases not matched to a gene: 9. The CDR3 bases are TGTGCCAGCAGCCTCGGGCTAGCGGGAAGGTACAATGAGCAGTTCTTC. Translation gives CASSLGLAGRYNEQFF.

The J gene is TRBJ2-7, the V gene TRBV29-1; TRBD2 aligns across 11 bases. This CDR3 has 16 residues. Losses at the gene ends were 3 bases for V and 0 bases for J; bases not matched to a gene: 7. Germline-derived CDR1 and CDR2 are SQVTM and ANQGSEA. The CDR3 spells CSVEFVLAGGSYEQYF. DNA of the CDR3: TGCAGCGTTGAGTTCGTCCTAGCGGGAGGCTCCTACGAGCAGTACTTC.

The rearrangement uses TRBV4-3 and TRBJ2-5, with a tentative D call TRBD1 (5 bases). The J call is doubtful: the DNA matches TRBJ2-7 better. Germline V gene lookup returns CDR1 LGHNA and CDR2 YSLEER. There are 16 residues in the CDR3. The CDR3 DNA sequence: TGCGCCAGCAGCCAAGGTCGAACAGGACGATACGACGAGCAGTACTTC. Its translation is CASSQGRTGRYDEQYF.

The rearrangement links TRBV19 to TRBJ1-5, with D possibly TRBD1 on 5 matching bases. Germline CDR1 LNHDA, CDR2 SQIVND (reference sequence). V lost 5 bases and J lost 4, with 12 bases in between. The CDR3 spans 14 residues. CDR3 DNA sequence: TGTGCCAGTAGTTTTGGGACTGAGAATCAGCCCCAGCATTTT. Amino acid sequence: CASSFGTENQPQHF.

The chain uses TRBV7-9 and TRBJ2-2; TRBD1 might be the D (7 bases). This CDR3 is built from 14 residues. Germline CDR1 and CDR2: SEHNR and FQNEAQ (reference sequence). V was clipped by 11 bases and J by 5 bases, with 18 bases between them. Written as DNA, the CDR3 is TGTGCCGAAGGCAGGGGGGCCCAGACCGGGGAGCTGTTTTTT. This encodes CAEGRGAQTGELFF.

V and J are TRBV6-5 and TRBJ1-1; D remains ambiguous. The V end was cut by 2 bases, the J end by 1 base, with 8 bases between. Germline lookup yields CDR1 MNHEY and CDR2 SVGAGI. CDR3 length equals 14 residues. The CDR3 region is CASSYVRANTEAFF. For the CDR3, the DNA is TGTGCCAGCAGTTACGTCCGGGCGAACACTGAAGCTTTCTTT.

The rearrangement uses TRBV28 and TRBJ1-2; unclear D gene. This CDR3 region has 14 residues. Trimming shortened V by 1 base and J by 4 bases, and 10 bases separated the two germline ends. Germline CDR1 MDHEN, CDR2 SYDVKM. CDR3 sequence reads: CASSLSVTGYGYTF. The CDR3, as DNA: TGTGCCAGCAGTTTATCGGTGACGGGCTATGGCTACACCTTC.

The V call is TRBV7-9, the J call TRBJ2-6; no clear D. V was pared by 2 bases and J by 0 bases, with 8 bases between. Germline values: CDR1 SEHNR, CDR2 FQNEAQ (reference sequence). This CDR3 is built from 16 residues. DNA of the CDR3: TGTGCCAGCAGCTTACGCGCACGCTCTGGGGCCAACGTCCTGACTTTC. Translating gives CASSLRARSGANVLTF.

With regard to this clone: This sample includes further DNA sequences coding for the same CDR3. V and J are TRBV7-3 and TRBJ1-1; D uncertain. Per the germline V gene, CDR1 is SGHTA and CDR2 is FQGTGA. CDR3 size: 13 residues. Trimming cost V 1 base and J 3 bases, with 6 bases left between them. The CDR3 protein is CASSLSGYTEAFF. The CDR3 DNA reads as TGTGCCAGCAGCTTAAGCGGGTACACTGAAGCTTTCTTT.